This T cell receptor (beta chain) came from a study of cytomegalovirus exposure and HLA in healthy donors. For the study at large: For the 300 to 400 genotyped donors, about 79% fell within the Caucasian-associated ancestry cluster.

CDR1 and CDR2 from the germline V gene are LNHDA and SQIVND (reference sequence). The CDR3 sequence is 14 residues long. V was clipped by 4 bases and J by 2 bases, with 11 bases between them. This clone came up a few times. PCR was performed using 60 Vbeta and 13 Jbeta primers. The protocol was immunoSEQ multiplex PCR, while the TCRdb copy is restricted to in-frame clones and leaves out a portion. This sample has under 200,000 clones, with 65% to 85% found just once. The sample taken for sequencing was PBMCs. This clonotype originated in a man aged 40-49 years in good health and CMV-seropositive. The chain links TRBV19 to TRBJ1-2, with D uncertain. The CDR3 here is CASSTEGQNYGYTF. The CDR3 coding sequence is TGTGCCAGTAGTACCGAGGGCCAGAACTATGGCTACACCTTC.